This note documents a single T cell receptor (beta chain) sequence. This sample stems from a study of CD8 T cells in Susac syndrome. Both CD4+ and CD8+ T cells were negatively isolated, and TEMRA cells underwent FACS enrichment. Roughly 0.45 to 1 ug RNA was reverse transcribed with random hexamers. TCRdb re-derived calls from the immunoSEQ multiplex PCR reads in MiXCR, one entry per CDR3 protein. Among fewer than 200,000 distinct CDR3 sequences listed, about 95% were seen once. V was pared by 8 bases and J by 4 bases, with 15 bases between. Germline V gives CDR1 SGHRS, CDR2 YFSETQ. The CDR3 spans 13 residues.

V usage is TRBV5-1 and J usage is TRBJ1-1; no reliable D call. The sequence was obtained from a human donor with multiple sclerosis. Material for sequencing was CD8+ T cells from PBMCs. The CDR3 coding sequence is TGCGCCAGTGCCGGAGTAGGGAGCACTGAAGCTTTCTTT. Encoded protein: CASAGVGSTEAFF.